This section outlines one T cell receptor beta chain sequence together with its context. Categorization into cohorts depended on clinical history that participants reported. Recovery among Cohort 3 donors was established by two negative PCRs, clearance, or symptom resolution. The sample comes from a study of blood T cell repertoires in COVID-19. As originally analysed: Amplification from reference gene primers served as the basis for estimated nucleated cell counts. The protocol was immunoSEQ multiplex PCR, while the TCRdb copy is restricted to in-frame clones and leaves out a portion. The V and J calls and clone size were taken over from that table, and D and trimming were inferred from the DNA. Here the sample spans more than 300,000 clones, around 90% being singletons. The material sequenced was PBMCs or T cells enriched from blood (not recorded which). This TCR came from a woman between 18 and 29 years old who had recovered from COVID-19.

The CDR3 coding sequence is TGTGCCAGCTTTCAGGGGTTTGACGGAAACACCATATATTTT. This sequence encodes CASFQGFDGNTIYF. The chain recombines TRBV28 with TRBJ1-3, with D tentatively TRBD1 (6 bases). Germline CDR1 and CDR2: MDHEN and SYDVKM. The CDR3 contains 14 residues. V shed 8 bases and J shed 4 bases, with 15 bases lying between them.